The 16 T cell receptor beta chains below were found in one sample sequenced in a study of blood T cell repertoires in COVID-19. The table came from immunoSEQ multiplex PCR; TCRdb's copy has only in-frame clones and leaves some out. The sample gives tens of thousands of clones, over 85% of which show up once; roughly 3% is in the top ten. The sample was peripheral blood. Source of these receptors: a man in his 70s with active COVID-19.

CDR3 region: CASSYSRGLQTQYF. DNA of the CDR3: TGTGCCAGCAGTTACTCGCGGGGATTGCAGACCCAGTACTTC. This chain links TRBV6-2 or TRBV6-3 with TRBJ2-5; maybe TRBD2 (6 bases). In germline, CDR1 is MNHEY, CDR2 SVGEGT. Trimming took 0 bases from V and 6 from J, leaving 11 bases between them. This CDR3 comprises 14 residues.

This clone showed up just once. The CDR3 region is CSVEEGIAGAGDTQYF. The CDR3 nucleotides are TGCAGCGTTGAAGAGGGAATAGCGGGGGCGGGGGATACGCAGTATTTT. The chain uses TRBV29-1 and TRBJ2-3; 9 bases are shared with TRBD2. With 0 bases clipped from V and 6 bases from J, the junction kept 10 bases outside the gene matches. Per germline, CDR1 SQVTM and CDR2 ANQGSEA. This CDR3 contains 16 residues.

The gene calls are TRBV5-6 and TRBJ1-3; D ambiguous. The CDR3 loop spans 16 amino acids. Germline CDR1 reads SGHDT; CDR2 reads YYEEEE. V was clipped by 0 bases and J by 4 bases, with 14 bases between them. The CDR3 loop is CASSLAGGVTGNTIYF. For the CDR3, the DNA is TGTGCCAGCAGCTTGGCAGGCGGGGTAACGGGAAACACCATATATTTT.

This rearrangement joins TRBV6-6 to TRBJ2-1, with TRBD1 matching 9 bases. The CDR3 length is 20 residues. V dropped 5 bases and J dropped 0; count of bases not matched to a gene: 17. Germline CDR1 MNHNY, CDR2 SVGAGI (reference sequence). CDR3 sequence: CASSPRQGVATFSSYNEQFF. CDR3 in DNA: TGTGCCAGCAGTCCACGACAGGGGGTGGCGACCTTCTCCTCCTACAATGAGCAGTTCTTC.

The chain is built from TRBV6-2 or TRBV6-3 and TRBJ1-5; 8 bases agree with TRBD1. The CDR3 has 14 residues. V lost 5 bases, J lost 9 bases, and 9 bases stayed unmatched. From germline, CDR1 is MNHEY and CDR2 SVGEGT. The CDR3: CASSNHRGIGPQHF. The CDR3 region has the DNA TGTGCCAGCAGTAACCACAGGGGGATTGGGCCCCAGCATTTT.

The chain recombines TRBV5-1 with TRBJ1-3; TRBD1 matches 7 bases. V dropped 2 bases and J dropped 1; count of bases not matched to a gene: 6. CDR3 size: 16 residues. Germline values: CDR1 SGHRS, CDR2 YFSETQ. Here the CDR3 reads CASSFQQGSSGNTIYF. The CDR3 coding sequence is TGCGCCAGCAGCTTCCAACAGGGGTCTTCTGGAAACACCATATATTTT.

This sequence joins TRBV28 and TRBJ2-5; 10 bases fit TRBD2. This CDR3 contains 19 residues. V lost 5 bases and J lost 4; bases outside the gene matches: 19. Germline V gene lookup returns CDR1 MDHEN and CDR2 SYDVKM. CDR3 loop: CASSRRRGRASGGLETQYF. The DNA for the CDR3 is TGTGCCAGCAGTCGGCGACGGGGGAGGGCTAGCGGGGGCCTAGAGACCCAGTACTTC.

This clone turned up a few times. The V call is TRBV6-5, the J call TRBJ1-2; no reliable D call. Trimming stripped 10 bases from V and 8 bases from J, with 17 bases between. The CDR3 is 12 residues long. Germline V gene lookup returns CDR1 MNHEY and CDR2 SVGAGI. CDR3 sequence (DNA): TGTGCCACCAACTTTTATACCTTCGGCTACACCTTC. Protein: CATNFYTFGYTF.

The CDR3 sequence: CASSQAAGGGNTIYF. The DNA for the CDR3 is TGTGCCAGCAGCCAAGCGGCCGGAGGAGGAAACACCATATATTTT. The chain is built from TRBV3-1 (or the pseudogene TRBV3-2) and TRBJ1-3; D ambiguous. CDR1 and CDR2 from the germline V gene are LGHDT and YNNKEL (reference sequence). The CDR3 consists of 15 residues. V was pared by 1 base and J by 4 bases, with 11 bases between.

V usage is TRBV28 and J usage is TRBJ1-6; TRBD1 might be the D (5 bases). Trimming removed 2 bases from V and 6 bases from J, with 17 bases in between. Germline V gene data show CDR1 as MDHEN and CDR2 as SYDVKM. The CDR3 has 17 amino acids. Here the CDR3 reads CASSLGSGGAFNSPLHF. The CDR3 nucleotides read TGTGCCAGCAGTTTAGGCTCTGGAGGGGCCTTTAATTCACCCCTCCACTTT. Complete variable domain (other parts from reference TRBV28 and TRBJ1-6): DVKVTQSSRYLVKRTGEKVFLECVQDMDHENMFWYRQDPGLGLRLIYFSYDVKMKEKGDIPEGYSVSREKKERFSLILESASTNQTSMYLCASSLGSGGAFNSPLHFGNGTRLTVT.

The chain's CDR3 is CASSLSGTSYNEQFF. The CDR3 DNA sequence: TGTGCCAGCAGTTTATCGGGCACCAGCTACAATGAGCAGTTCTTC. The chain couples TRBV27 to TRBJ2-1; D is unresolved. This CDR3 spans 15 amino acids. Germline loops: CDR1 MNHEY, CDR2 SMNVEV (reference sequence). With 0 bases removed from V and 3 bases from J, the gap between germline ends came to 9 bases.

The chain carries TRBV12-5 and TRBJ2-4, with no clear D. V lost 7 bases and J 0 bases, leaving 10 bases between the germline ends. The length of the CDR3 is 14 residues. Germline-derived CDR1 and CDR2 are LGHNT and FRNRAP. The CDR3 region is CASASPLAKNIQYF. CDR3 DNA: TGTGCTAGTGCCTCCCCACTAGCCAAAAACATTCAGTACTTC.

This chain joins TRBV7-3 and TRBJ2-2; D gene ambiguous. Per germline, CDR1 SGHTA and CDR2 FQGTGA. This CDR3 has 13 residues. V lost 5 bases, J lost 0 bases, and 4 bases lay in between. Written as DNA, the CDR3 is TGTGCCAGCAGCCCGGCGAACACCGGGGAGCTGTTTTTT. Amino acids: CASSPANTGELFF.

CDR3 residues: CASTSVGNTIYF. CDR3 DNA: TGTGCCAGCACGTCTGTCGGAAACACCATATATTTT. The chain is built from TRBV6-5 and TRBJ1-3, with unresolved D. V shed 7 bases and J shed 4 bases, with 8 bases lying between them. CDR3 length equals 12 residues. CDR1 and CDR2 from the germline V gene are MNHEY and SVGAGI.

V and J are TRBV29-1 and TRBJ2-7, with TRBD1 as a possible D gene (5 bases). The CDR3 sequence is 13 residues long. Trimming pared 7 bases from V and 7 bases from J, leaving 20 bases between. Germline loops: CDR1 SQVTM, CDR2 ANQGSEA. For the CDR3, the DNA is TGCAGCGCTAGGACATCCTCGTCCTGGGAGCAGTACTTC. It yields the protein CSARTSSSWEQYF.

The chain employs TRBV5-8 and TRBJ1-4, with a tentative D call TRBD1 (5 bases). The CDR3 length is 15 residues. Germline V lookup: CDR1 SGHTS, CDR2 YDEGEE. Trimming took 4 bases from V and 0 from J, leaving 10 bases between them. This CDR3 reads CASSLGGATNEKLFF. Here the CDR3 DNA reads TGTGCCAGCAGCCTCGGGGGGGCAACTAATGAAAAACTGTTTTTT.